The present entry profiles one T cell receptor (beta chain) with its context. The ends were cut back, 6 bases at V and 12 bases at J, with 14 bases in the middle. Germline V gene lookup returns CDR1 SNHLY and CDR2 FYNNEI. The CDR3 is made up of 11 amino acids. This table comes from immunoSEQ multiplex PCR, and its TCRdb copy is limited to in-frame clones, with some not included. Here the sample spans roughly 220,000 clones, more than 80% being singletons. This entry is derived from a study of blood T cell repertoires in COVID-19. Study details: From T cells, B-cell-depleted T cells, or PBMCs came the material, which was cDNA or gDNA.

The sample was peripheral blood. This receptor was identified in a woman older than 75 with COVID-19, enrolled during active disease. V usage is TRBV2 and J usage is TRBJ2-5; D is unresolved. The CDR3 DNA sequence: TGTGCCAGCAGAGAATCTAGTTGGGAGTACTTC. Translating gives CASRESSWEYF.